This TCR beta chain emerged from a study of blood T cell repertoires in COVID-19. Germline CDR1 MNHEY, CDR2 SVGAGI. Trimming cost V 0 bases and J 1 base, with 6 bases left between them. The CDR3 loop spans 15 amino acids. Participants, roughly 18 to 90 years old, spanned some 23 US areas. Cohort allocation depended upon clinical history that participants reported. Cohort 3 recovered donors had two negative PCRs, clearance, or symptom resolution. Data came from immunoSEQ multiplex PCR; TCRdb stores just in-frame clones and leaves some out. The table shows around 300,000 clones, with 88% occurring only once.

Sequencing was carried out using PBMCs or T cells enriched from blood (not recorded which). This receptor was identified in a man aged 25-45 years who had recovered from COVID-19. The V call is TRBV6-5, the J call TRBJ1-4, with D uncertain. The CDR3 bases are TGTGCCAGCAGTTACTCGCGGGGAACTAATGAAAAACTGTTTTTT. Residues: CASSYSRGTNEKLFF.